The rows below give T cell receptor beta chains drawn from one sample of a study of T cells in tuberculosis. The protocol was immunoSEQ multiplex PCR, while the TCRdb copy is restricted to in-frame clones and leaves out a portion. The data contain approximately 30,000 clones, roughly nine tenths of them seen just once; the ten biggest clones take up roughly 5%. The sequencing here drew on PBMCs, taken at tuberculosis diagnosis. These receptors were collected from an adult with tuberculosis. Both conserved end residues are part of each CDR3. The order of the fields is CDR3 protein, D gene, J gene, CDR3 length, V gene. The D gene is left open where the match is weak.

CDR3: CASSLEAASGREETQYF; D: TRBD2; J: TRBJ2-5; length: 17; V: TRBV13
CDR3: CASSQEYGGSSRTQYF; D: -; J: TRBJ2-5; length: 16; V: TRBV4-1
CDR3: CASSENDEPPGYGYTF; D: -; J: TRBJ1-2; length: 16; V: TRBV10-1
CDR3: CASSDMAGGSNVLTF; D: TRBD2; J: TRBJ2-6; length: 15; V: TRBV2
CDR3: CASSSPTEKNTEAFF; D: -; J: TRBJ1-1; length: 15; V: TRBV28
CDR3: CASSLMISGNEQFF; D: -; J: TRBJ2-1; length: 14; V: TRBV5-1
CDR3: CASRGSGGEQFF; D: TRBD1; J: TRBJ2-1; length: 12; V: TRBV10-1
CDR3: CASGQGLDQPQHF; D: TRBD1; J: TRBJ1-5; length: 13; V: TRBV30
CDR3: CASSSTGSSGNTIYF; D: -; J: TRBJ1-3; length: 15; V: TRBV6-5
CDR3: CASTGFSYEQYF; D: -; J: TRBJ2-7; length: 12; V: TRBV28
CDR3: CASSLERNTEAFF; D: -; J: TRBJ1-1; length: 13; V: TRBV7-7
CDR3: CASSFNSYGYTF; D: -; J: TRBJ1-2; length: 12; V: TRBV28
CDR3: CASSQGQFTGELFF; D: TRBD1; J: TRBJ2-2; length: 14; V: TRBV7-9